The following is a T cell receptor (beta chain) sequence with its context. The antigen is unknown. An input of about 0.5 to 1 ug of RNA was subjected to reverse transcription using random hexamers. TCRdb itself ran the immunoSEQ multiplex PCR reads through MiXCR, one entry per CDR3 protein. The sample lists 180,000 or so distinct CDR3 sequences, 85% to 95% occurring once. This sample was taken from a study of CD8 T cells in Susac syndrome. General study results and limits: The study recognized that the number of individuals in its TCR sequencing and HLA analysis was relatively small.

Input material: CD4+ T cells from PBMCs. This TCR was sampled from a human donor in good health.

CDR3 coding DNA: TGTGCCAGCACCCCGGGGGGAGGCCCTTACGAGCAGTACTTC. Residues: CASTPGGGPYEQYF. The J gene is TRBJ2-7, the V gene TRBV9, with 7 bases lining up with TRBD2. The CDR3 covers 14 residues. In germline, CDR1 is SGDLS, CDR2 YYNGEE. V trimming: 6 bases; J trimming: 4 bases; junction bases outside the gene matches: 10.